A selection of T cell receptor beta chains follows, all from one sample in a study of neoadjuvant anti-PD-1 for oral cavity cancer. The assay was immunoSEQ multiplex PCR, and TCRdb's table has in-frame clones only and misses some. The sample contains around 13,000 clones, roughly three fifths of which appear only once. The material was PBMCs, obtained before nivolumab (anti-PD-1) treatment. These TCRs come from a person aged 40 to 85 with oral cavity squamous cell carcinoma. The CDR3 runs from the conserved cysteine through the conserved F or W. D genes are given only for firm matches. The size of a clone is reported for some rows only, either as once, few or many, or as a class for expanded clones.

NA,TRBJ2-1,TRBV20-1,NA,CSARVVEQFF,TGCAGTGCTAGAGTGGTGGAGCAGTTCTTC
NA,TRBJ1-1,TRBV15,NA,CATSRDGSSLNTEAFF,TGTGCCACCAGCAGAGATGGGTCCAGCCTGAACACTGAAGCTTTCTTT
TRBD1,TRBJ1-1,TRBV5-4,NA,CASSNPRDRGYTEAFF,TGTGCCAGCAGCAATCCGAGGGACAGGGGGTACACTGAAGCTTTCTTT
NA,TRBJ1-5,TRBV6-6,NA,CASSLYRDASNQPQHF,TGTGCCAGCAGCCTCTACCGAGACGCTAGCAATCAGCCCCAGCATTTT
TRBD2,TRBJ2-7,TRBV28,NA,CASRSLSSGRALF,TGTGCCAGCAGAAGCCTTTCTAGCGGGAGGGCTTTATTC
NA,TRBJ1-2,TRBV7-9,NA,CASSLYGRTNGYTF,TGTGCCAGCAGCTTATATGGCCGGACTAATGGCTACACCTTC
TRBD1,TRBJ1-6,TRBV5-1,NA,CASSSTGSYNSPLHF,TGCGCCAGCAGCTCGACAGGGTCCTATAATTCACCCCTCCACTTT
NA,TRBJ1-3,TRBV27,NA,CASSLSYTGHTAGNTIYF,TGTGCCAGCAGTTTAAGCTATACTGGACATACGGCTGGAAACACCATATATTTT
TRBD1,TRBJ2-7,TRBV10-3,few,CAISVRGPYEQYF,TGTGCCATCAGTGTGAGGGGGCCCTACGAGCAGTACTTC
NA,TRBJ2-1,TRBV28,NA,CASSSFGSSYNEQFF,TGTGCCAGCAGTTCATTCGGCAGTTCCTACAATGAGCAGTTCTTC
NA,TRBJ2-1,TRBV21-1,few,CASSKKLAFRNEQFF,TGTGCCAGCAGCAAAAAACTAGCGTTTCGCAATGAGCAGTTCTTC
NA,TRBJ2-7,TRBV19,NA,CASSRRRGAAAYEQYF,TGTGCCAGTAGTAGACGGAGGGGTGCCGCAGCCTACGAGCAGTACTTC
NA,TRBJ2-1,TRBV5-8,NA,CASSLGQARNEQFF,TGTGCCAGCAGCTTGGGGCAGGCCAGAAATGAGCAGTTCTTC
NA,TRBJ1-1,TRBV5-6,NA,CASSFYGRMNTEAFF,TGTGCCAGCAGCTTTTATGGACGTATGAACACTGAAGCTTTCTTT
NA,TRBJ1-6,TRBV28,NA,CATYPGLNNSPLHF,TGTGCCACCTATCCTGGGCTCAATAATTCACCCCTCCACTTT
NA,TRBJ1-5,TRBV6-6,NA,CASSYSPRNNQPQHF,TGTGCCAGCAGTTACTCGCCCAGGAATAATCAGCCCCAGCATTTT
NA,TRBJ2-1,TRBV4-1,NA,CASSSPQPELYNEQFF,TGCGCCAGCAGCTCCCCACAGCCGGAGCTTTACAATGAGCAGTTCTTC
TRBD2,TRBJ2-3,TRBV5-4,NA,CASSPSGGGTDTQYF,TGTGCCAGCAGCCCTAGCGGGGGGGGCACAGATACGCAGTATTTT
TRBD1,TRBJ1-6,TRBV19,NA,CASRTGTGDSPLHF,TGTGCCAGTAGGACCGGGACAGGGGATTCACCCCTCCACTTT
NA,TRBJ2-7,TRBV27,once,CASSLRGLIYEQYF,TGTGCCAGCAGTTTGAGAGGGCTAATCTACGAGCAGTACTTC
TRBD1,TRBJ1-6,TRBV19,NA,CASSSDRGSPLHF,TGTGCCAGTAGTTCCGACAGGGGTTCACCCCTCCACTTT
TRBD2,TRBJ2-1,TRBV29-1,NA,CSVEGFSGRGDEQFF,TGCAGCGTTGAAGGGTTTAGCGGGAGGGGCGATGAGCAGTTCTTC
TRBD2,TRBJ2-7,TRBV6-1,NA,CASTSSGGRGEQYF,TGTGCCAGCACCTCTAGCGGGGGGCGAGGCGAGCAGTACTTC
TRBD1,TRBJ2-7,TRBV11-2,NA,CASSREPGQGPYEQYF,TGTGCCAGCAGCCGAGAACCGGGACAGGGACCCTACGAGCAGTACTTC
TRBD2,TRBJ2-7,TRBV6-1,few,CASSEARTSGLGEQYF,TGTGCCAGCAGTGAAGCCAGGACTAGCGGGCTTGGCGAGCAGTACTTC
NA,TRBJ1-2,TRBV30,NA,CAWRDGHRYTF,TGTGCCTGGAGAGACGGACATCGCTACACCTTC
TRBD2,TRBJ2-5,TRBV19,NA,CASSSPTGLAGQETQYF,TGTGCCAGTAGCTCCCCGACGGGACTAGCGGGACAAGAGACCCAGTACTTC
NA,TRBJ2-3,TRBV6-4,NA,CASSLDTFTDTQYF,TGTGCCAGCAGCCTGGACACTTTCACAGATACGCAGTATTTT